The 13 T cell receptor beta chains in this list originate from one sample, sequenced in a study of blood T cell repertoires in COVID-19. Sequenced by immunoSEQ multiplex PCR; TCRdb stores in-frame clones only, minus some. The sample lists roughly 200,000 clones; more than 80% were seen once. Sequenced material: PBMCs or T cells enriched from blood (not recorded which). All receptors derive from a man aged 25-40 years who had recovered from COVID-19.

The chain has TRBV6-5 and TRBJ1-1; tentatively, D is TRBD1 (5 bases). V lost 6 bases and J 5 bases, leaving 16 bases between the germline ends. The CDR3 runs to 14 residues. The germline CDR1 and CDR2 sequences are MNHEY and SVGAGI. The CDR3 sequence: CASSRDGGTTEAFF. The CDR3 nucleotides read TGTGCCAGCAGCCGGGACGGGGGGACGACTGAAGCTTTCTTT.

The J gene is TRBJ2-5, the V gene TRBV7-2; 8 bases fit TRBD1. V trimming: 5 bases; J trimming: 5 bases; junction bases outside the gene matches: 7. Per germline, CDR1 SGHTA and CDR2 FQGNSA. The CDR3 length is 14 residues. The CDR3 sequence is CASSSQGAGETQYF. CDR3 DNA sequence: TGTGCCAGCAGCAGCCAGGGGGCGGGGGAGACCCAGTACTTC. Complete variable domain (other parts from reference TRBV7-2 and TRBJ2-5): GAGVSQSPSNKVTEKGKDVELRCDPISGHTALYWYRQSLGQGLEFLIYFQGNSAPDKSGLPSDRFSAERTGGSVSTLTIQRTQQEDSAVYLCASSSQGAGETQYFGPGTRLLVL.

V is TRBV6-2 or TRBV6-3 and J is TRBJ2-1; tentatively, D is TRBD2 (6 bases). CDR3 length: 16 amino acids. Per germline, CDR1 MNHEY and CDR2 SVGEGT. V shed 6 bases and J shed 4 bases, with 19 bases lying between them. DNA of the CDR3: TGTGCCAGCAGCCCCCGGGGACTCACATCGTACAATGAGCAGTTCTTC. Its translation: CASSPRGLTSYNEQFF.

This clone has just one count. This chain connects TRBV6-5 to TRBJ1-1; the match to TRBD1 covers 9 bases. Unmatched junction bases numbered 7, after V lost 2 bases and J lost 6 bases. CDR3 length: 15 residues. Germline assignment: CDR1 MNHEY and CDR2 SVGAGI. The CDR3 DNA is TGTGCCAGCAGTTACGGGAACGACAGGGGGGCTGAAGCTTTCTTT. It specifies CASSYGNDRGAEAFF.

The chain carries TRBV7-9 and TRBJ1-3; D is undetermined. The CDR3 extends over 14 amino acids. Between the trimmed V and J ends, which lost 5 bases and 0 bases, there was a span of 8 bases. Germline CDR1 SEHNR, CDR2 FQNEAQ (reference sequence). DNA for the CDR3: TGTGCCAGCAGCCCTAGGTCCTCTGGAAACACCATATATTTT. Amino acid sequence: CASSPRSSGNTIYF. The variable domain in full, completed from reference TRBV7-9 and TRBJ1-3, reads DTGVSQNPRHKITKRGQNVTFRCDPISEHNRLYWYRQTLGQGPEFLTYFQNEAQLEKSRLLSDRFSAERPKGSFSTLEIQRTEQGDSAMYLCASSPRSSGNTIYFGEGSWLTVV.

Written as DNA, the CDR3 is TGTGCCAGCAGCCGGAGGACGGCGATGAACACTGAAGCTTTCTTT. Protein: CASSRRTAMNTEAFF. V gene TRBV11-1 combines with J gene TRBJ1-1; D unresolved. The CDR3 runs to 15 residues. V was cut by 5 bases and J by 0 bases, with 13 bases left in between. Germline CDR1 reads SGHAT; CDR2 reads FQDESV (reference sequence).

V gene TRBV29-1 combines with J gene TRBJ1-2, with D possibly matching TRBD1 (5 bases). With 3 bases removed from V and 6 bases from J, the gap between germline ends came to 11 bases. The CDR3 has 12 amino acids. CDR1 and CDR2 (germline): SQVTM, ANQGSEA. The CDR3 DNA sequence: TGCAGCGTTGAGGGAGGGGTCGATGGCTACACCTTC. Amino acids: CSVEGGVDGYTF.

This chain uses TRBV3-1 (or the pseudogene TRBV3-2) with TRBJ2-5; possible D gene TRBD1, 5 bases. The CDR3 length is 14 residues. The germline V gene has CDR1 LGHDT and CDR2 YNNKEL (reference sequence). V lost 0 bases to trimming and J lost 3 bases, with 8 bases between them. DNA for the CDR3: TGTGCCAGCAGCCAAGATACAGGAAAAGAGACCCAGTACTTC. Translation: CASSQDTGKETQYF.

As regards this clone: The same CDR3 arises from other DNA sequences in this sample as well. The chain links TRBV24-1 to TRBJ2-3; D may be TRBD1 (6 bases). Trimming took 0 bases from V and 3 from J, leaving 9 bases between them. The CDR3 is 15 residues long. Germline CDR1 reads KGHDR; CDR2 reads SFDVKD. The CDR3 region is CATSDLGQGTDTQYF. The CDR3 nucleotides read TGTGCCACCAGTGATTTGGGGCAGGGGACAGATACGCAGTATTTT.

The CDR3 is CASSYRPGGMGGELFF. Here the CDR3 DNA reads TGTGCCAGCAGTTACCGGCCAGGGGGCATGGGCGGGGAGCTGTTTTTT. The chain couples TRBV6-5 to TRBJ2-2, with 8 bases that match TRBD1. From germline, CDR1 is MNHEY and CDR2 SVGAGI. The CDR3 extends over 16 amino acids. The trim removed 2 bases at V and 7 bases at J, leaving 9 bases unmatched.

The chain couples TRBV4-2 to TRBJ1-4; TRBD1 aligns across 10 bases. Trimming at V came to 7 bases and at J to 6 bases, leaving 5 bases not matched to a gene. CDR3 length equals 14 residues. CDR1 and CDR2 from the germline V gene are LGHNA and YNFKEQ. CDR3 residues: CASTYGTGDEKLFF. CDR3 DNA sequence: TGTGCCAGCACGTACGGGACAGGGGATGAAAAACTGTTTTTT.

The chain has TRBV7-9 and TRBJ2-7; 10 nucleotides match TRBD1. Germline V gives CDR1 SEHNR, CDR2 FQNEAQ (reference sequence). Unmatched junction bases numbered 7, after V lost 5 bases and J lost 3 bases. The CDR3 runs to 15 residues. Here the CDR3 reads CASSKEWTGGYEQYF. The CDR3 DNA is TGTGCCAGCAGCAAAGAGTGGACAGGGGGCTACGAGCAGTACTTC.

This clone was seen only once. This rearrangement joins TRBV7-2 to TRBJ2-5; D might be TRBD2 (5 bases). Trimming took off 1 base at V and 7 bases at J, with 13 bases between the two ends. Germline lookup yields CDR1 SGHTA and CDR2 FQGNSA. This CDR3 contains 14 residues. The CDR3 loop is CASSLVGPAGTQYF. The DNA for the CDR3 is TGTGCCAGCAGCTTAGTCGGCCCGGCGGGGACCCAGTACTTC.